A single sample gave rise to the 4 T cell receptor beta chains below, sequenced in a study of a mutant IDH1 vaccine in newly diagnosed glioma. Assay used: immunoSEQ multiplex PCR; TCRdb lists only in-frame clones, some missing. The data contain tens of thousands of clones, 80% of them singletons. Which antigens these TCRs recognize remains unknown. The time point was: week 23, last vaccination. What each vaccine dose contained was 300 ug of mutant IDH1 20-mer peptide, accompanied by topical imiquimod. Here the sequenced sample was PBMCs, taken from a glioma patient whose treatment included an IDH1 peptide vaccine. The source is a man aged 35-49 years with glioma.

The rearrangement uses TRBV27 and TRBJ1-1, with a weak D call TRBD1 (5 bases). Germline V lookup: CDR1 MNHEY, CDR2 SMNVEV (reference sequence). The CDR3 totals 16 residues. V was clipped by 5 bases and J by 4 bases, with 20 bases between them. For the CDR3, the DNA is TGTGCCAGCAGTACCCCCCCCTGGACGGGGGGCACTGAAGCTTTCTTT. Its protein product is CASSTPPWTGGTEAFF.

This chain uses TRBV2 with TRBJ1-2, with a possible D match to TRBD1 (5 bases). From germline, CDR1 is SNHLY and CDR2 FYNNEI. This CDR3 has 14 residues. V lost 4 bases to trimming and J lost 4 bases, with 13 bases between them. CDR3 protein: CASSGEGIGYGYTF. The CDR3 nucleotides are TGTGCCAGCAGTGGGGAGGGGATAGGCTATGGCTACACCTTC.

This clone was seen a single time. V usage is TRBV18 and J usage is TRBJ1-1; D is undetermined. The CDR3 has 15 amino acids. V was clipped by 2 bases and J by 4 bases, with 14 bases between them. Per germline, CDR1 KGHSH and CDR2 LQKENI. For the CDR3, the DNA is TGTGCCAGCTCACCATTCCGGGGAGATGGCACTGAAGCTTTCTTT. It translates to CASSPFRGDGTEAFF.

The chain couples TRBV6-5 to TRBJ2-2; D not certain. The CDR3 totals 12 residues. Germline values: CDR1 MNHEY, CDR2 SVGAGI. The V end lost 6 bases, the J end lost 2 bases, and 4 bases lay between the germline ends. The CDR3 sequence is CASRINTGELFF. For the CDR3, the DNA is TGTGCCAGCAGAATCAACACCGGGGAGCTGTTTTTT.